This T cell receptor (beta chain) appears in the sequencing data of a study of blood T cell repertoires in COVID-19. Study in general: Sites in the United States, Italy and Spain provided acute and convalescent COVID-19 samples.

In the authors' methods: Cell counts per sample came from amplifying reference gene primers. Sequenced by immunoSEQ multiplex PCR; TCRdb stores in-frame clones only, minus some. D and trimming were read from the DNA, whereas the V and J calls and clone size are those reported in that table. The data show about 220,000 clones, around three quarters seen once. The length of the CDR3 is 15 residues. The V gene end was trimmed by 3 bases and the J gene end by 4 bases; junction bases not matched to a gene: 7. Germline CDR1 and CDR2: LNHNV and YYDKDF (reference sequence). This TCR was sampled from a woman in her 70s with acute or convalescent COVID-19. This chain uses TRBV15 with TRBJ1-1; 8 nucleotides agree with TRBD1. What was sequenced was peripheral blood. The CDR3 region is CATSRDRALGTEAFF. CDR3 in DNA: TGTGCCACCAGCAGGGACAGGGCCCTGGGCACTGAAGCTTTCTTT.